Shown below are 21 T cell receptor beta chains from a single sample sequenced in a study of cytomegalovirus exposure and HLA in healthy donors. Sequencing was performed with immunoSEQ multiplex PCR; in TCRdb, only in-frame clones are kept and a portion is missing. The data show under 400,000 clones, just over 85% seen once. Material: PBMCs. Receptors originate from a woman aged 18-29 years in good health and CMV-seronegative.

The CDR3 sequence: CASSLSPLVGDTQYF. For the CDR3, the DNA is TGTGCCAGCAGCTTGTCCCCACTAGTGGGAGATACGCAGTATTTT. This chain links TRBV6-6 with TRBJ2-3, with D possibly being TRBD2 (5 bases). Per the germline V gene, CDR1 is MNHNY and CDR2 is SVGAGI (reference sequence). Between the trimmed V and J ends, which lost 6 bases and 5 bases, there was a span of 18 bases. The CDR3 is made up of 15 amino acids.

This rearrangement joins TRBV5-1 to TRBJ1-3, with TRBD1 matching 8 bases. Germline V gene sequence: CDR1 SGHRS, CDR2 YFSETQ. J lost 1 base, V lost 5 bases, and 5 bases had no gene match. The CDR3 runs 15 residues. CDR3 region: CASREGTGSGNTIYF. Written as DNA, the CDR3 is TGCGCCAGCAGGGAGGGGACAGGATCTGGAAACACCATATATTTT.

This clone was seen just once. The chain has TRBV28 and TRBJ2-3; weak D call: TRBD2 (6 bases). This CDR3 has 13 residues. Germline CDR1 and CDR2: MDHEN and SYDVKM. Trimming cost V 11 bases and J 2 bases, with 14 bases left between them. CDR3 nucleotides: TGTGCCGGCGGGAAGCCGAACACAGATACGCAGTATTTT. Its protein is CAGGKPNTDTQYF.

This rearrangement joins TRBV6-4 to TRBJ2-2; D is undetermined. V shed 0 bases and J shed 1 base, with 6 bases lying between them. Per the germline V gene, CDR1 is MRHNA and CDR2 is SNTAGT. The CDR3 is 15 amino acids. CDR3 amino acids: CASSDSAGNTGELFF. The CDR3 DNA reads as TGTGCCAGCAGTGACTCAGCAGGGAACACCGGGGAGCTGTTTTTT.

The CDR3 here is CASSPIVDSMNTEAFF. The DNA of the CDR3 is TGTGCCAGCAGCCCCATCGTGGACAGCATGAACACTGAAGCTTTCTTT. This chain connects TRBV9 to TRBJ1-1; D perhaps matches TRBD1 (6 bases). V was pared by 4 bases and J by 0 bases, with 16 bases between. Germline V gene lookup returns CDR1 SGDLS and CDR2 YYNGEE. CDR3 size: 16 residues.

This chain connects TRBV18 to TRBJ1-3, with 10 positions matching TRBD1. This CDR3 contains 14 residues. CDR1 is KGHSH and CDR2 is LQKENI in the germline V gene. J gave up 4 bases and V 5 bases, and 2 bases lay outside the gene matches. The CDR3 DNA reads as TGTGCCAGCTCAGACAGGGGGCACGGAAACACCATATATTTT. Translation gives CASSDRGHGNTIYF.

This chain joins TRBV29-1 and TRBJ1-3, with 7 positions matching TRBD1. Trimming cost V 3 bases and J 4 bases; bases outside gene matches: 6. Per the germline V gene, CDR1 is SQVTM and CDR2 is ANQGSEA. The CDR3 is made up of 14 amino acids. CDR3 in DNA: TGCAGCGTTGAGGGAGGACAGGCGGGAAACACCATATATTTT. It is translated as CSVEGGQAGNTIYF. Drawing the rest from reference TRBV29-1 and TRBJ1-3, the complete variable domain is SAVISQKPSRDICQRGTSLTIQCQVDSQVTMMFWYRQQPGQSLTLIATANQGSEATYESGFVIDKFPISRPNLTFSTLTVSNMSPEDSSIYLCSVEGGQAGNTIYFGEGSWLTVV.

The V and J genes are TRBV6-4 and TRBJ2-1; weak D call: TRBD1 (5 bases). This CDR3 is built from 15 residues. V lost 6 bases, J lost 0 bases, and 12 bases lay in between. Germline CDR1 and CDR2: MRHNA and SNTAGT. CDR3 sequence: CASRETESSYNEQFF. In DNA, the CDR3 is TGTGCCAGCAGAGAGACAGAAAGCTCCTACAATGAGCAGTTCTTC.

The chain uses TRBV11-2 and TRBJ2-7; 7 positions agree with TRBD1. This CDR3 has 14 amino acids. Germline trimming cut 1 base from V and 3 bases from J; bases unmatched to any gene: 3. In germline, CDR1 is SGHAT, CDR2 FQNNGV. For the CDR3, the DNA is TGTGCCAGCAGCTTAGCTGCAGGGGGCTACGAGCAGTACTTC. It is translated as CASSLAAGGYEQYF.

The gene calls are TRBV4-2 and TRBJ2-2; 7 bases are shared with TRBD2. The germline V gene encodes CDR1 LGHNA and CDR2 YNFKEQ. The CDR3 consists of 16 residues. V was pared by 5 bases and J by 4 bases, with 10 bases of the junction left unmatched. The CDR3 sequence: CASSSIPGGSTGELFF. The CDR3 coding sequence is TGTGCCAGCAGCTCAATTCCGGGCGGGAGCACCGGGGAGCTGTTTTTT.

The genes are TRBV10-3 and TRBJ2-2; 12 bases align to TRBD2. The germline gives CDR1 ENHRY, CDR2 SYGVKD. This CDR3 is 16 amino acids long. The trim removed 5 bases at V and 5 bases at J, leaving 6 bases unmatched. In DNA form, the CDR3 reads TGTGCCATCAGTCCTCTAGCGGGGGGGCGGACCGGGGAGCTGTTTTTT. This gives the protein CAISPLAGGRTGELFF.

The chain joins TRBV6-5 to TRBJ1-6; D unclear. The CDR3 has 12 amino acids. Germline assignment: CDR1 MNHEY and CDR2 SVGAGI. Between the trimmed V and J ends, which lost 5 bases and 9 bases, there was a span of 8 bases. The CDR3, as DNA: TGTGCCAGCAGTGAAGCGGGTTCACCCCTCCACTTT. This translates into CASSEAGSPLHF.

The gene calls are TRBV12-5 and TRBJ2-1; weak D call: TRBD2 (7 bases). The germline V and J ends were trimmed by 3 bases and 8 bases, with 8 bases remaining between them. The CDR3 extends over 12 amino acids. Looked up from germline, CDR1 is LGHNT and CDR2 is FRNRAP. The CDR3 protein is CASGLGGDEQFF. The CDR3 DNA is TGTGCTAGTGGTTTAGGGGGGGATGAGCAGTTCTTC.

The chain is built from TRBV29-1 and TRBJ2-1; D may match TRBD1 or TRBD2 (6 bases each). Deletions cut 8 bases from V and 3 bases from J, with 14 bases between. CDR1 is SQVTM and CDR2 is ANQGSEA in the germline V gene. The CDR3 extends over 13 amino acids. The CDR3, as DNA: TGCAGCCTTGGGGGGCCGGGCTACAATGAGCAGTTCTTC. It codes for CSLGGPGYNEQFF.

This clone appeared once. The J gene is TRBJ1-4, the V gene TRBV6-7, with 7 positions matching TRBD1. TRBV6-7 is identified as an open reading frame with a role that is uncertain. This CDR3 spans 14 amino acids. With V trimmed by 8 bases and J by 5 bases, 8 bases remained unmatched. The CDR3 loop reads CASGTDRVNEKLFF. The CDR3 DNA reads as TGTGCCAGCGGGACCGACAGGGTCAATGAAAAACTGTTTTTT.

The chain couples TRBV27 to TRBJ2-1; 7 bases are shared with TRBD2. V gave up 10 bases and J gave up 3 bases; unmatched junction bases: 9. CDR1 and CDR2 (germline): MNHEY, SMNVEV (reference sequence). CDR3 length: 14 amino acids. The CDR3 nucleotides read TGTGCCACGACTAGCCCACTTCGCTACAATGAGCAGTTCTTC. Its protein is CATTSPLRYNEQFF.

The CDR3 DNA reads as TGTGCCAGCAGTTCTTTCGCGGGGAATGAAAAACTGTTTTTT. The encoded protein is CASSSFAGNEKLFF. The chain couples TRBV28 to TRBJ1-4; D gene ambiguous. CDR1 MDHEN and CDR2 SYDVKM come from the germline V gene. This CDR3 is 14 amino acids long. The V end was cut by 4 bases, the J end by 5 bases, with 11 bases between.

The chain links TRBV7-2 to TRBJ2-7, with a tentative D call TRBD1 (6 bases). Trimming removed 4 bases at V and 5 bases at J, with 21 bases between. The CDR3 covers 16 residues. Per the germline V gene, CDR1 is SGHTA and CDR2 is FQGNSA. CDR3 coding DNA: TGTGCCAGCAGCTCGAGCGGTGAGGGGGAGACGAACGAGCAGTACTTC. It encodes CASSSSGEGETNEQYF.

The rearrangement links TRBV23-1 to TRBJ2-7, with a possible D match to TRBD2 (5 bases). TRBV23-1 is assigned to the ORF class and has an uncertain function. The CDR3 loop spans 16 amino acids. V was clipped by 2 bases and J by 3 bases, with 17 bases between them. The CDR3 loop reads CASSQKWTAFGYEQYF. DNA of the CDR3: TGCGCCAGCAGTCAAAAATGGACTGCCTTCGGCTACGAGCAGTACTTC.

The J gene is TRBJ2-6, the V gene TRBV6-6; D remains unclear. Germline V gene sequence: CDR1 MNHNY, CDR2 SVGAGI (reference sequence). The CDR3 length is 15 residues. V was clipped by 2 bases and J by 1 base, with 6 bases between them. The DNA for the CDR3 is TGTGCCAGCAGTTACGGCAGGTCTGGGGCCAACGTCCTGACTTTC. Its protein is CASSYGRSGANVLTF.

The chain couples TRBV2 to TRBJ1-5; no definite D call. The CDR3 totals 14 residues. V shed 0 bases and J shed 5 bases, with 8 bases lying between them. CDR1 is SNHLY and CDR2 is FYNNEI in the germline V gene. The DNA of the CDR3 is TGTGCCAGCAGTGAAGCGGCAGGTTATCAGCCCCAGCATTTT. This encodes CASSEAAGYQPQHF.